The rows below give T cell receptor beta chains drawn from one sample of a study of blood T cell repertoires in COVID-19. TCRdb's table, derived via immunoSEQ multiplex PCR, lists solely in-frame clones and lacks some. The sample yields 80,000 to 85,000 clones, under 85% seen once. Material for sequencing was peripheral blood. All receptors derive from a human donor in a cohort sampled during active COVID-19. The CDR3 runs from the conserved cysteine through the conserved F or W. D genes are given only for firm matches. Size values are once, few and many counts, or a class for expanded clones, and some rows have none.

>TRBV4-2|TRBD2|TRBJ2-1|NA
TGTGCCAGCAGCCAAGTCCAACTAGCGGGGGGGGGCAATGAGCAGTTCTTC
CASSQVQLAGGGNEQFF
>TRBV27|NA|TRBJ1-2|NA
TGTGCCAGCAGTTCGGACAGTTACTATGGCTACACCTTC
CASSSDSYYGYTF
>TRBV7-2|NA|TRBJ2-2|NA
TGTGCCAGCAGCTTAGGGACACTCGCGAACGGGGAGCTGTTTTTT
CASSLGTLANGELFF
>TRBV5-1|NA|TRBJ1-1|NA
TGCGCCAGCAGCTTGGGCGGGAACACTGAAGCTTTCTTT
CASSLGGNTEAFF
>TRBV3-1/TRBV3-2|NA|TRBJ1-6|NA
TGTGCCAGCAGCCAAGCCAGGGGAAGTTCACCCCTCCACTTT
CASSQARGSSPLHF
>TRBV9|TRBD1|TRBJ1-5|NA
TGTGCCAGCAGCGGGGGTGCAGGGGGATCAAATCAGCCCCAGCATTTT
CASSGGAGGSNQPQHF
>TRBV14|NA|TRBJ2-2|NA
TGTGCCAGCAGCCAAGATCTGGGGGGTACCGGGGAGCTGTTTTTT
CASSQDLGGTGELFF
>TRBV12-3/TRBV12-4|NA|TRBJ1-1|NA
TGTGCCAGCAGTACAAGTCAGGGGGAAGCTTTCTTT
CASSTSQGEAFF
>TRBV6-5|NA|TRBJ2-2|NA
TGTGCCGCATGCGGGGTAAGAACCGGGGAGCTGTTTTTT
CAACGVRTGELFF
>TRBV7-3|TRBD2|TRBJ2-1|NA
TGTGCCAGCAGCTTAACGTCTAGCGGAGCCTACAATGAGCAGTTCTTC
CASSLTSSGAYNEQFF
>TRBV11-2|TRBD1|TRBJ1-1|NA
TGTGCCAGCAGCTGGGACAGCACTGAAGCTTTCTTT
CASSWDSTEAFF
>TRBV5-1|NA|TRBJ1-3|NA
TGCGCCAGCAGCTTGGGAGGGATCCTCTCTGGAAACACCATATATTTT
CASSLGGILSGNTIYF
>TRBV4-1|TRBD2|TRBJ2-4|NA
TGCGCCAGCAGCCAAGTTGTAGCGGGGGAATACGGGCCCAAAAACATTCAGTACTTC
CASSQVVAGEYGPKNIQYF
>TRBV6-5|NA|TRBJ2-5|NA
TGTGCCAGCACTTGGGGGGGGCCGGAGACCCAGTACTTC
CASTWGGPETQYF
>TRBV10-3|NA|TRBJ2-2|NA
TGTGCCATCAGAAAGGGAGACACCGGGGAGCTGTTTTTT
CAIRKGDTGELFF
>TRBV9|NA|TRBJ2-2|NA
TGTGCCAGCAGCGTAGGAGGGTGGCCCGGGGAGCTGTTTTTT
CASSVGGWPGELFF
>TRBV11-2|NA|TRBJ1-1|NA
TGTGCCAGCAGCCAAGACTTGTTGAACACTGAAGCTTTCTTT
CASSQDLLNTEAFF
>TRBV4-1|NA|TRBJ1-4|NA
TGCGCCAGCAGCCAAGATTATCCCAGGGGTCATGAAAAACTGTTTTTT
CASSQDYPRGHEKLFF
>TRBV10-1|NA|TRBJ2-7|few
TGCGCCAGCAGTGACAGGGCAAGCTCCTACGAGCAGTACTTC
CASSDRASSYEQYF
>TRBV18|NA|TRBJ1-2|NA
TGTGCCAGCTCAGGAGGCGTCGGAAACTATGGCTACACCTTC
CASSGGVGNYGYTF
>TRBV7-8|TRBD2|TRBJ2-3|NA
TGTGCCAGCAGTCCTGGGACTACTAGCACAGATACGCAGTATTTT
CASSPGTTSTDTQYF
>TRBV27|NA|TRBJ1-2|NA
TGTGCCAGCAGTCTGGGCACTAACTATGGCTACACCTTC
CASSLGTNYGYTF
>TRBV5-1|NA|TRBJ1-3|NA
TGCGCCAGCAGCTTGGCCGGGGGGGGCCTCTCTGGAAACACCATATATTTT
CASSLAGGGLSGNTIYF
>TRBV2|NA|TRBJ2-7|NA
TGTGCCAGCAACCCCCCCGGGGGACCCTCCTACGAGCAGTACTTC
CASNPPGGPSYEQYF
>TRBV3-1/TRBV3-2|NA|TRBJ2-1|NA
TGTGCCAGCAGCCAAGTGGGGGCCCGAAGGAATGAGCAGTTCTTC
CASSQVGARRNEQFF
>TRBV9|TRBD1|TRBJ2-6|NA
TGTGCCAGCAGCTCTACCTTGGGACAGGGTTCGATTGGGGCCAACGTCCTGACTTTC
CASSSTLGQGSIGANVLTF
>TRBV28|TRBD2|TRBJ2-1|NA
TGTGCCAGCAGTTTTTCCGGGGGGGGCGCCAATGAGCAGTTCTTC
CASSFSGGGANEQFF
>TRBV7-2|TRBD2|TRBJ2-3|NA
TGTGCCAGCAGCTTAGCGTCGCTAGCGGGGGGGGGAGATACGCAGTATTTT
CASSLASLAGGGDTQYF
>TRBV7-3|TRBD1|TRBJ2-3|once
TGTGCCAGCAGTATGACAGGGGATGGGGAGCAGTATTTT
CASSMTGDGEQYF
>TRBV7-2|NA|TRBJ2-5|once
TGTGCCAGCAGCTTGGACGGACTCGCACAAGAGACCCAGTACTTC
CASSLDGLAQETQYF
>TRBV28|NA|TRBJ2-3|NA
TGTGCCAGCAGTTTAACCAGGTCCAGCACAGATACGCAGTATTTT
CASSLTRSSTDTQYF
>TRBV11-2|TRBD1|TRBJ1-2|NA
TGTGCCAGCAGGGGAAAAGGGACAGCTAACTATGGCTACACCTTC
CASRGKGTANYGYTF
>TRBV11-3|TRBD2|TRBJ2-1|NA
TGTGCCAGCAGCTTAGAGCTACTAGCGGGGGGGGCTGGGGTTGGTGAGCAGTTCTTC
CASSLELLAGGAGVGEQFF
>TRBV9|TRBD2|TRBJ2-2|NA
TGTGCCAGCAGCTTGGGACTAGCAAACACCGGGGAGCTGTTTTTT
CASSLGLANTGELFF
>TRBV5-1|NA|TRBJ1-6|few
TGCGCCAGCAGCTTGACAGATTCACCCCTCCACTTT
CASSLTDSPLHF
>TRBV5-4|NA|TRBJ1-1|NA
TGTGCCAGCAGCTTGGACAGCACTGAAGCTTTCTTT
CASSLDSTEAFF
>TRBV5-4|TRBD1|TRBJ1-3|NA
TGTGCCAGCAGCGCGACAGGGCGCTCTGGAAACACCATATATTTT
CASSATGRSGNTIYF
>TRBV9|TRBD1|TRBJ1-6|NA
TGTGCCAGCAGCGCGACAGGGGTTTCACCCCTCCACTTT
CASSATGVSPLHF
>TRBV3-1/TRBV3-2|NA|TRBJ1-3|NA
TGTGCCAGCAGCCAAGATCGCGGGGATTTAGGAAACACCATATATTTT
CASSQDRGDLGNTIYF
>TRBV6-5|NA|TRBJ2-7|NA
TGTGCCAGCAGTTACGATCTCAGGGCCTCCGAGCAGTACTTC
CASSYDLRASEQYF
>TRBV5-8|TRBD1|TRBJ2-7|NA
TGTGCCAGCAGCTTACCCCGCGGGACAGGGATTTACGAGCAGTACTTC
CASSLPRGTGIYEQYF
>TRBV3-1/TRBV3-2|TRBD2|TRBJ2-1|once
TGTGCCAGCAGCCAAGATCCGGCTAGCGGGGGGATCAATGAGCAGTTCTTC
CASSQDPASGGINEQFF
>TRBV10-1|TRBD2|TRBJ2-1|NA
TGCGCCAGCAGTGGCCCAGCGGGGGAGAACAATGAGCAGTTCTTC
CASSGPAGENNEQFF
>TRBV6-5|TRBD2|TRBJ2-1|NA
TGTGCCAGCAGACGGACTAGCGGGCTTAACAATGAGCAGTTCTTC
CASRRTSGLNNEQFF
>TRBV18|TRBD1|TRBJ2-6|few
TGTGCCAGCTCACCCCGACAGGGGACAAAGTCTGGGGCCAACGTCCTGACTTTC
CASSPRQGTKSGANVLTF
>TRBV7-9|NA|TRBJ2-7|few
TGTGCCAGCAGCTTAGCGGAGGCCAATTACGAGCAGTACTTC
CASSLAEANYEQYF
>TRBV10-2|NA|TRBJ1-2|NA
TGCGCCAGCAGTGACCAGTCGTGGCAGGGAGGCTATGGCTACACCTTC
CASSDQSWQGGYGYTF
>TRBV28|NA|TRBJ2-3|once
TGTGCCAGCAGTTTACGGGGGGCGAGCACAGATACGCAGTATTTT
CASSLRGASTDTQYF
>TRBV18|TRBD1|TRBJ1-2|NA
TGTGCCAGCTCAGAAGAACAGGGGGCTGCTAACTATGGCTACACCTTC
CASSEEQGAANYGYTF
>TRBV27|TRBD1|TRBJ1-5|NA
TGTGCCAGCAGGAGAAGGTTCAGGGGGAGCAATCAGCCCCAGCATTTT
CASRRRFRGSNQPQHF
>TRBV2|TRBD2|TRBJ2-5|NA
TGTGCCAGCAGTGAGGGACTAGCGGGGGGGACCTACCAAGAGACCCAGTACTTC
CASSEGLAGGTYQETQYF
>TRBV27|TRBD2|TRBJ2-7|NA
TGTGCCAGCAGTCTAGGGACTACTTACGAGCAGTACTTC
CASSLGTTYEQYF
>TRBV3-1/TRBV3-2|TRBD2|TRBJ2-3|NA
TGTGCCAGCAGCCCTGGACTAGCTCCTCCTAGCACAGATACGCAGTATTTT
CASSPGLAPPSTDTQYF
>TRBV28|TRBD1|TRBJ2-7|NA
TGTGCCAGCAGTTTAGAGGACAGGATTCCCTCCTACGAGCAGTACTTC
CASSLEDRIPSYEQYF
>TRBV2|NA|TRBJ2-2|NA
TGTGCCAGCAGTGCCCAGGGTTTAGACACCGGGGAGCTGTTTTTT
CASSAQGLDTGELFF